Described below is a single T cell receptor beta chain sequence and its context. Antigen: not known. Using its own MiXCR run on the reads, TCRdb lists one record per CDR3 protein. This table holds 250,000 to 300,000 distinct CDR3 sequences, roughly 23% found once. The CDR3 sequence is 15 residues long. Germline CDR1 and CDR2: SQVTM and ANQGSEA. V dropped 1 base and J dropped 2; count of bases not matched to a gene: 5. This record comes from a study of T cell repertoires in cytomegalovirus infection. As for the study in general: Both CMV infection and a matching HLA type were indicated by public TCR beta signatures.

Notes on the study in general: Predominance within the ex vivo response was attributable to HLA-C-restricted CMV-specific TCR beta clonotypes.

The sequence was obtained from a human donor in good health (CMV status not recorded). Some clones in this sample may be carry-over from other donors' samples. The chain recombines TRBV29-1 with TRBJ2-7; 10 bases are shared with TRBD2. Source material: PBMCs. Here the CDR3 reads CSVEGLAGEPYEQYF. The CDR3 nucleotides read TGCAGCGTTGAAGGGCTAGCGGGAGAACCCTACGAGCAGTACTTC.